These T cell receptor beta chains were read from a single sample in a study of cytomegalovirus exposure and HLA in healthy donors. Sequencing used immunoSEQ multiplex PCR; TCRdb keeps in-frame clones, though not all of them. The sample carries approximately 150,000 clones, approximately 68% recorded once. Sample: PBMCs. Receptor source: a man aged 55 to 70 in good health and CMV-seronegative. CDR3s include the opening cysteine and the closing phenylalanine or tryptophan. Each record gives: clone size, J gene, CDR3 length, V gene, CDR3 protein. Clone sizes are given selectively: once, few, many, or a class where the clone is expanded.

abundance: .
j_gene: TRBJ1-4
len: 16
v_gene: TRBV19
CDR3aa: CASSIGLRGPNEKLFF

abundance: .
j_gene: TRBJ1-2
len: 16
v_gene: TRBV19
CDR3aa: CASSSPAGGPYDGYTF

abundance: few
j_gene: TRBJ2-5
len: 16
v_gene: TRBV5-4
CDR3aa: CASSSYRGTGGETQYF

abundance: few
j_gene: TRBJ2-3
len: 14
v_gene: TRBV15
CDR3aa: CATRGGGSTDTQYF

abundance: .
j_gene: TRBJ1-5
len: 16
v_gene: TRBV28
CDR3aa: CASSLPQGGSNQPQHF

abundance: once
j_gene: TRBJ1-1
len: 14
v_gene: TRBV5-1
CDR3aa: CASSLDRGNTEAFF

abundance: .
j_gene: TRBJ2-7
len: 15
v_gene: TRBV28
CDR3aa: CASGEYGKSSYEQYF

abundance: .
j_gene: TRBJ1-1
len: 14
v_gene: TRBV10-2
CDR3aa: CASRDRGRDTEAFF

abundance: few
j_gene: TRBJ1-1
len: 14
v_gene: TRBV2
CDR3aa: CASRTGVTNTEAFF

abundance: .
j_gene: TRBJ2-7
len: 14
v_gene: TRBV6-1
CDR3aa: CASSLGQGTYEQYF

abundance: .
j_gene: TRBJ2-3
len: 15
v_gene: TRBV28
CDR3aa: CASSSPSGEKDTQYF

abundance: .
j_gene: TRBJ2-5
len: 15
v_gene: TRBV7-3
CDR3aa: CASSPKAGGQETQYF

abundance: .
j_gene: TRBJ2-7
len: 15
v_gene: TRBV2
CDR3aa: CASQHSSSGRNEQYF

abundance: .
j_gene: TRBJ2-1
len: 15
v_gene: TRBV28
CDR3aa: CASSSRTSVYNEQFF

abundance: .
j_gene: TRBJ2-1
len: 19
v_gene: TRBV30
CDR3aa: CAWRTTGTSGRLTPNEQFF

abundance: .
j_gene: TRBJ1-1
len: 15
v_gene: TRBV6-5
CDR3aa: CASSTYRSSNTEAFF

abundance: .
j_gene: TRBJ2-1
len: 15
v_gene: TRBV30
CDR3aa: CAWRRLAISYNEQFF

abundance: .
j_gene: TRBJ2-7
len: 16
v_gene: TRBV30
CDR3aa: CAWSGYRAGLGYEQYF

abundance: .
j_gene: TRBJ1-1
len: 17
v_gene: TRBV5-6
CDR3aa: CASSLVIARVSNTEAFF

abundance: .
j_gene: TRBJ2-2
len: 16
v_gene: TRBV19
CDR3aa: CASNRGGIENTGELFF

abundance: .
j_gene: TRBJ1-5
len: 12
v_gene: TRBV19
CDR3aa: CASTGPNQPQHF

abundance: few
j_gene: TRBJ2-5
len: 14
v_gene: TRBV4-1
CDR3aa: CASSQFAGSQTQYF

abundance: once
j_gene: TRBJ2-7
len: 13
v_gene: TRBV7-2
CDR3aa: CASSQDREYEQYF

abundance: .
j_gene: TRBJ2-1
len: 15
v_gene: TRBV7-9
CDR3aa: CASSRPGTGNDEQFF